The TCR beta chain described here comes from a study of T cell responses to AZD1222 COVID-19 vaccine. Study-wide findings and caveats: Donors were mostly white British, more females; clonal diversity possibly underestimated.

With regard to this clone: Its antigen is unidentified.

Libraries were prepared by immunoSEQ multiplex PCR; TCRdb keeps only in-frame clonotypes and omits some of them. This sample has roughly 200,000 clones, with over 80% found just once. Trimming pared 0 bases from V and 4 bases from J, leaving 12 bases between. The CDR3 loop spans 15 amino acids. Germline CDR1 reads MNHEY; CDR2 reads SVGEGT. This TCR was recovered from an adult who received the MenACWY meningococcal vaccine as a control. The rearrangement links TRBV6-2 or TRBV6-3 to TRBJ2-5; D is uncertain. Here the sequenced sample was peripheral blood, taken 28 days after the second dose of the MenACWY control vaccine. CDR3 region: CASSYSGLVLETQYF. DNA for the CDR3: TGTGCCAGCAGTTACTCAGGCCTAGTCCTAGAGACCCAGTACTTC.